This is a list of T cell receptor beta chains from one sample in a study of neoadjuvant anti-PD-1 for oral cavity cancer. Generated by immunoSEQ multiplex PCR, the TCRdb table keeps only in-frame clones and is missing some. Among 9,500 to 15,000 clones, over 55% were seen once, and the ten largest hold roughly 2.5%. Sample: PBMCs, taken after nivolumab (anti-PD-1) treatment. The receptor source for this set is a person aged 35 to 85 with oral cavity squamous cell carcinoma. Both conserved end residues are trimmed from each CDR3. Size tells how often a clone was seen (once, few, many) or the class of an expanded clone, and some rows leave it out.

clone_size: -
v_call: TRBV2
cdr3_aa: ASSGVRGHNYGYT

clone_size: -
v_call: TRBV29-1
cdr3_aa: SVEDRGGPSDTQY

clone_size: -
v_call: TRBV9
cdr3_aa: ASSVDGSWPPKGPQH

clone_size: -
v_call: TRBV5-1
cdr3_aa: ASSLGVAGGFQETQY

clone_size: -
v_call: TRBV5-5
cdr3_aa: ASSLPGEYEQY

clone_size: -
v_call: TRBV27
cdr3_aa: ASSLGTAYTYEQY

clone_size: -
v_call: TRBV9
cdr3_aa: ASSVTGTVGNTIY

clone_size: once
v_call: TRBV11-2
cdr3_aa: ASSSVRGFGNTIY

clone_size: few
v_call: TRBV30
cdr3_aa: AWSAQGSGNV

clone_size: -
v_call: TRBV7-9
cdr3_aa: ASSSQRTSGRFEQY

clone_size: -
v_call: TRBV15
cdr3_aa: ATSRDRRAEQY

clone_size: -
v_call: TRBV5-1
cdr3_aa: ASSWAEAEKYNGYT

clone_size: -
v_call: TRBV27
cdr3_aa: ASSLTNQPQH

clone_size: -
v_call: TRBV6-1
cdr3_aa: ASRGLAGVTDTQY

clone_size: -
v_call: TRBV2
cdr3_aa: ASSGQGESPLH

clone_size: -
v_call: TRBV2
cdr3_aa: ASIAPDRSSYEQY

clone_size: -
v_call: TRBV9
cdr3_aa: ASSKTPTYEQY

clone_size: -
v_call: TRBV6-6
cdr3_aa: ASSYDPLRTSAEAF

clone_size: -
v_call: TRBV5-5
cdr3_aa: ASSTRDREPLH

clone_size: few
v_call: TRBV10-3
cdr3_aa: AISELGLYEQF

clone_size: -
v_call: TRBV5-1
cdr3_aa: ASSLGRAGGTDTQY

clone_size: few
v_call: TRBV28
cdr3_aa: ASSLIGTQY

clone_size: -
v_call: TRBV7-2
cdr3_aa: ASSVSGTNTGELF

clone_size: -
v_call: TRBV30
cdr3_aa: AWGGQGNTEAF

clone_size: few
v_call: TRBV2
cdr3_aa: APRGSGTPPWAF

clone_size: few
v_call: TRBV5-1
cdr3_aa: ASSLLVEPPYYEQY

clone_size: few
v_call: TRBV2
cdr3_aa: ASSGRDRGSYEQY

clone_size: few
v_call: TRBV18
cdr3_aa: ASSSPNAARLFDEQF

clone_size: once
v_call: TRBV27
cdr3_aa: ASSPGGSTLLAKNIQY

clone_size: few
v_call: TRBV6-6
cdr3_aa: ASSKDVAGNTIY

clone_size: -
v_call: TRBV11-2
cdr3_aa: ASSLAGTNNEQF

clone_size: -
v_call: TRBV4-1
cdr3_aa: ASSQSRREQF

clone_size: few
v_call: TRBV11-1
cdr3_aa: ASSALGYEQY

clone_size: -
v_call: TRBV28
cdr3_aa: ASSSPYKLAGDSDTQY

clone_size: few
v_call: TRBV7-2
cdr3_aa: ASSLVAAGGTGELF

clone_size: few
v_call: TRBV2
cdr3_aa: ASSRGRTEREQY

clone_size: -
v_call: TRBV27
cdr3_aa: ASSLVGEAEAF

clone_size: -
v_call: TRBV30
cdr3_aa: AWSGRGSRIIDEQY

clone_size: -
v_call: TRBV5-1
cdr3_aa: ASSLALVTEAF

clone_size: -
v_call: TRBV29-1
cdr3_aa: SAATGLETQY

clone_size: -
v_call: TRBV5-5
cdr3_aa: ASSIQGNTEAF

clone_size: -
v_call: TRBV5-1
cdr3_aa: ASSLVVGVNGYT

clone_size: -
v_call: TRBV28
cdr3_aa: ASSFIVGDEADRDQETQY

clone_size: once
v_call: TRBV5-1
cdr3_aa: ASSTTPASAEAF

clone_size: -
v_call: TRBV7-8
cdr3_aa: ASSLESSRWENSYNEQF

clone_size: -
v_call: TRBV6-5
cdr3_aa: ASSYQRTGAYEQY

clone_size: few
v_call: TRBV5-5
cdr3_aa: ASSFDPGLAFEQY

clone_size: -
v_call: TRBV2
cdr3_aa: ASSESPLKTNYGYT

clone_size: -
v_call: TRBV19
cdr3_aa: ASSILGGEAF

clone_size: -
v_call: TRBV2
cdr3_aa: ASREQGDTQY

clone_size: -
v_call: TRBV2
cdr3_aa: ASSLAGVGEQY

clone_size: -
v_call: TRBV9
cdr3_aa: ASSVGDRGFYGYT

clone_size: -
v_call: TRBV5-1
cdr3_aa: ASSGTSVYEQY

clone_size: -
v_call: TRBV15
cdr3_aa: ATSRDRVSGNTIY

clone_size: -
v_call: TRBV15
cdr3_aa: ATSRQGNSPLH